Each of the 17 T cell receptor beta chains below was sequenced from the same sample in a study of blood T cell repertoires in COVID-19. TCRdb keeps only in-frame clones here, not all; method: immunoSEQ multiplex PCR. The sample includes about 250,000 clones, 88% seen only once; the top ten take about 0.74%. Sequencing was carried out using peripheral blood. These receptors were obtained from a woman aged 30 to 39 with acute or convalescent COVID-19.

This chain connects TRBV7-2 to TRBJ2-7; 10 bases agree with TRBD2. The germline gives CDR1 SGHTA, CDR2 FQGNSA. The CDR3 loop spans 14 amino acids. V shed 4 bases, J shed 12 bases, and the junction held 12 bases outside the gene matches. CDR3: CASSSPHSGGDLYF. CDR3 DNA sequence: TGTGCCAGCAGCTCACCCCACAGCGGGGGGGACCTGTACTTC.

J is TRBJ2-3 and V is TRBV5-4; D is possibly TRBD2 (6 bases). Germline CDR1 reads SGHNT; CDR2 reads YYREEE (reference sequence). The length of the CDR3 is 17 residues. Trimming stripped 6 bases from V and 3 bases from J, with 23 bases between. CDR3 residues: CASTPYKQVEGTDTQYF. The CDR3 coding sequence is TGTGCCAGCACCCCTTACAAACAGGTGGAGGGAACAGATACGCAGTATTTT.

This clone was observed a single time. V and J are TRBV11-2 and TRBJ2-2; tentative D call: TRBD1 (6 bases). Trimming took off 7 bases at V and 4 bases at J, with 16 bases between the two ends. The CDR3 spans 15 residues. The germline V gene has CDR1 SGHAT and CDR2 FQNNGV. CDR3 DNA: TGTGCCAGCAACCTTGGGGCAGGGGTCACCGGGGAGCTGTTTTTT. As protein: CASNLGAGVTGELFF.

The J gene is TRBJ2-3, the V gene TRBV6-2 or TRBV6-3; TRBD2 aligns across 12 bases. Germline assignment: CDR1 MNHEY and CDR2 SVGEGT. The CDR3 is made up of 19 amino acids. J lost 2 bases, V lost 5 bases, and 14 bases had no gene match. The CDR3 DNA sequence: TGTGCCAGCAGTCGGGCCTCACCCGGGACTAGCGGGCTCACAGATACGCAGTATTTT. Encoded protein: CASSRASPGTSGLTDTQYF.

This sequence joins TRBV5-6 and TRBJ2-5; 8 nucleotides line up with TRBD2. From germline, CDR1 is SGHDT and CDR2 YYEEEE. The length of the CDR3 is 15 residues. The J segment lost 4 bases and the V segment lost 1 base, leaving 6 bases of the junction unmatched. CDR3 sequence reads: CASSLYSGIRETQYF. In nucleotides, the CDR3 is TGTGCCAGCAGCTTGTATAGCGGGATTAGAGAGACCCAGTACTTC.

The chain has TRBV19 and TRBJ2-1; D is unclear. The germline V gene encodes CDR1 LNHDA and CDR2 SQIVND (reference sequence). Trimming stripped 10 bases from V and 5 bases from J, with 21 bases between. This CDR3 region has 15 residues. CDR3 region: CATLNWRSINNEQFF. In nucleotides, the CDR3 is TGTGCCACCCTTAACTGGCGGTCAATTAACAATGAGCAGTTCTTC.

The chain recombines TRBV7-8 with TRBJ2-1, with TRBD2 as a possible D gene (6 bases). The CDR3 spans 15 residues. Trimming removed 3 bases at V and 6 bases at J, with 15 bases between. Germline CDR1 reads SGHVS; CDR2 reads FQNEAQ. The CDR3 bases are TGTGCCAGCAGCTTCGTCGGGAGAGTGGGCAATGAGCAGTTCTTC. Amino acid sequence: CASSFVGRVGNEQFF.

The V gene is TRBV11-2, the J gene TRBJ2-3; 13 bases fit TRBD2. The CDR3 covers 16 residues. Germline V gene sequence: CDR1 SGHAT, CDR2 FQNNGV. Germline trimming cut 5 bases from V and 4 bases from J; bases unmatched to any gene: 6. The CDR3 DNA reads as TGTGCCAGCAGCCCAAGGACTAGCGGGAGTTCAGATACGCAGTATTTT. This codes for CASSPRTSGSSDTQYF. Full variable domain (outside the CDR3, taken from reference TRBV11-2 and TRBJ2-3): EAGVAQSPRYKIIEKRQSVAFWCNPISGHATLYWYQQILGQGPKLLIQFQNNGVVDDSQLPKDRFSAERLKGVDSTLKIQPAKLEDSAVYLCASSPRTSGSSDTQYFGPGTRLTVL.

The rearrangement joins TRBV11-3 to TRBJ2-1; D unresolved. The CDR3 loop spans 15 amino acids. The V end was cut by 5 bases, the J end by 5 bases, with 16 bases between. From germline, CDR1 is SGHNT and CDR2 YENEEA. The CDR3 coding sequence is TGTGCCAGCAGCCTGGCGTGGGCCGCAAACAATGAGCAGTTCTTC. Residues: CASSLAWAANNEQFF. The variable domain in full, completed from reference TRBV11-3 and TRBJ2-1, reads EAGVVQSPRYKIIEKKQPVAFWCNPISGHNTLYWYLQNLGQGPELLIRYENEEAVDDSQLPKDRFSAERLKGVDSTLKIQPAELGDSAVYLCASSLAWAANNEQFFGPGTRLTVL.

This clone was counted between two and nine times. The chain carries TRBV5-1 and TRBJ1-4; D remains ambiguous. The CDR3 spans 14 residues. The V gene lost 3 bases and the J gene lost 5 bases, with 11 bases spanning the gap. Looked up from germline, CDR1 is SGHRS and CDR2 is YFSETQ. As DNA, the CDR3 is TGCGCCAGCAGCTCTTCCCCCGGGAATGAAAAACTGTTTTTT. Translation: CASSSSPGNEKLFF.

This clone was detected only a few times. The genes are TRBV11-1 and TRBJ2-5, with a possible D match to TRBD1 (6 bases). CDR3 length: 15 amino acids. With 1 base removed from V and 0 bases from J, the gap between germline ends came to 9 bases. The germline V gene encodes CDR1 SGHAT and CDR2 FQDESV (reference sequence). The chain's CDR3 is CASSLGRQDQETQYF. The CDR3 DNA sequence: TGTGCCAGCAGCTTAGGGAGACAGGACCAAGAGACCCAGTACTTC.

V gene TRBV9 combines with J gene TRBJ2-7, with D maybe TRBD2 (6 bases). Germline V gene lookup returns CDR1 SGDLS and CDR2 YYNGEE. With 4 bases removed from V and 5 bases from J, the gap between germline ends came to 19 bases. The CDR3 is 15 amino acids. CDR3 sequence (DNA): TGTGCCAGCAGCCCCTCGACTAGGGTGGGAGACGAGCAGTACTTC. Translating it yields CASSPSTRVGDEQYF. Full variable domain (outside the CDR3, taken from reference TRBV9 and TRBJ2-7): DSGVTQTPKHLITATGQRVTLRCSPRSGDLSVYWYQQSLDQGLQFLIQYYNGEERAKGNILERFSAQQFPDLHSELNLSSLELGDSALYFCASSPSTRVGDEQYFGPGTRLTVT.

This sequence joins TRBV5-1 and TRBJ1-3; 12 bases match TRBD1. Per germline, CDR1 SGHRS and CDR2 YFSETQ. With 1 base clipped from V and 14 bases from J, the junction kept 7 bases outside the gene matches. The CDR3 runs 14 residues. CDR3 sequence (DNA): TGCGCCAGCAGCTTGACCGGGACAGGGGGCCAATTATATTTT. Protein: CASSLTGTGGQLYF. Variable domain in full (rest from reference TRBV5-1 and TRBJ1-3): KAGVTQTPRYLIKTRGQQVTLSCSPISGHRSVSWYQQTPGQGLQFLFEYFSETQRNKGNFPGRFSGRQFSNSRSEMNVSTLELGDSALYLCASSLTGTGGQLYFGEGSWLTVV.

This chain connects TRBV21-1 to TRBJ2-1; TRBD2 was called by the table and not checked on the DNA. TRBV21-1 is flagged as a pseudogene. The CDR3 has 15 amino acids. The CDR3 DNA reads as TGTGCCAGCAAGATTCTAGCGGGGGGATGGAATGAGCAGTTCTTC. Amino acid sequence: CASKILAGGWNEQFF.

The chain has TRBV6-1 and TRBJ1-5; D is unresolved. The CDR3 spans 16 residues. Germline V gene sequence: CDR1 MNHNS, CDR2 SASEGT. The V end was cut by 4 bases, the J end by 0 bases, with 13 bases between. The CDR3 DNA sequence: TGTGCCAGCAGTGCTCGGGATCTCTATAGCAATCAGCCCCAGCATTTT. This codes for CASSARDLYSNQPQHF.

The V call is TRBV6-5, the J call TRBJ1-5; 7 nucleotides align to TRBD1. The V and J ends lost 6 bases and 4 bases, in that order; junction bases with no gene match: 9. This CDR3 comprises 15 residues. Germline V gene data show CDR1 as MNHEY and CDR2 as SVGAGI. This CDR3 reads CASSYDRVGNQPQHF. In nucleotides, the CDR3 is TGTGCCAGCAGCTACGACAGGGTGGGAAATCAGCCCCAGCATTTT.

This chain joins TRBV11-2 and TRBJ1-1; D unresolved. The CDR3 length is 15 residues. Deletions cut 0 bases from V and 6 bases from J, with 14 bases between. Germline values: CDR1 SGHAT, CDR2 FQNNGV. CDR3 sequence (DNA): TGTGCCAGCAGCTTAGAACCGGGGATTAGCCCTGAAGCTTTCTTT. Its translation: CASSLEPGISPEAFF.